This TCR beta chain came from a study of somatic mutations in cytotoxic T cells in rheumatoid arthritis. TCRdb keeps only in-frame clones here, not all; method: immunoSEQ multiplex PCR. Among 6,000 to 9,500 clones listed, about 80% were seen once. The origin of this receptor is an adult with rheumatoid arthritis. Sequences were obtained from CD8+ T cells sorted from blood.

DNA of the CDR3: TGCAGCACAGACAGGGGGCTGATCTATGGCTACACCTTC. It codes for CSTDRGLIYGYTF. The chain links TRBV29-1 to TRBJ1-2, with 10 bases matching TRBD1. CDR1 is SQVTM and CDR2 is ANQGSEA in the germline V gene. The CDR3 consists of 13 residues. V was clipped by 8 bases and J by 4 bases; unmatched bases: 7.